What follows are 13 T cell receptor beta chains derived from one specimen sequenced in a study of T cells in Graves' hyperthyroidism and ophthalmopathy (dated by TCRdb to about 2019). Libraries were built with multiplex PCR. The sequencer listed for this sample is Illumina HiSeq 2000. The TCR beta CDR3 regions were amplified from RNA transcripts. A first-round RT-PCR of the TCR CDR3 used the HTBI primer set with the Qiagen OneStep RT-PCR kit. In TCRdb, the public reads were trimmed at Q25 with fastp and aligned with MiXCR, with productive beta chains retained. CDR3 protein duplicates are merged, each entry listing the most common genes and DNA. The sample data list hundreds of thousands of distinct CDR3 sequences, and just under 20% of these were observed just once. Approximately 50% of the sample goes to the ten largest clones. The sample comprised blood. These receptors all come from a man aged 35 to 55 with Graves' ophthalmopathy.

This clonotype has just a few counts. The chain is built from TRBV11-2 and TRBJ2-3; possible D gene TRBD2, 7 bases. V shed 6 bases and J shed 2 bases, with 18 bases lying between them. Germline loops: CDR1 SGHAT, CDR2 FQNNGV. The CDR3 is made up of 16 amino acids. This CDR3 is CASRPGGGTYTDTQYF. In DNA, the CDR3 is TGTGCCAGCAGACCTGGGGGGGGCACTTACACAGATACGCAGTATTTT.

CDR3 region: CASRGDGGYTF. For the CDR3, the DNA is TGTGCCAGCAGGGGAGATGGAGGCTACACCTTC. The chain has TRBV25-1 and TRBJ1-2; D unclear. V lost 6 bases and J lost 8, with 10 bases in between. Germline V lookup: CDR1 MGHDK, CDR2 SYGVNS. The CDR3 consists of 11 residues.

CDR3 sequence: CASSLALQGPPSPNYGYTF. CDR3 nucleotides: TGTGCCAGCAGTTTAGCGCTTCAGGGACCGCCTAGCCCGAACTATGGCTACACCTTC. The chain couples TRBV12-3 or TRBV12-4 to TRBJ1-2; tentative D call: TRBD1 (5 bases). Trimming took 0 bases from V and 2 from J, leaving 22 bases between them. This CDR3 contains 19 residues.

Here the CDR3 DNA reads TGTGCCAGCACCCCCACCTCGGGACAGTTTAATTCACCCCTCCACTTT. This sequence encodes CASTPTSGQFNSPLHF. The rearrangement links TRBV27 to TRBJ1-6; 7 bases map to TRBD1. CDR1 MNHEY and CDR2 SMNVEV come from the germline V gene (reference sequence). This CDR3 contains 16 residues. J was trimmed by 6 bases and V by 7 bases; bases with no gene match: 12.

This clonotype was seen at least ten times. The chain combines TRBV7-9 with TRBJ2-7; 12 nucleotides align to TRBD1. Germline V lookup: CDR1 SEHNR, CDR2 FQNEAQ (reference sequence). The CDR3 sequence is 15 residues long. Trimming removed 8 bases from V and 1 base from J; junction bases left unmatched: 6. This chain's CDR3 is CASGEGQGASYEQYF. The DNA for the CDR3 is TGTGCCAGCGGAGAGGGACAGGGGGCTTCCTACGAGCAGTACTTC.

The CDR3 reads CAGGQTGATGRLGDEAFF. The DNA of the CDR3 is TGTGCCGGCGGTCAAACAGGGGCAACCGGACGATTGGGAGATGAAGCTTTCTTT. J is TRBJ1-1 and V is TRBV12-3 or TRBV12-4, with TRBD1 matching over 7 bases. Trimming took 11 bases from V and 7 from J; bases not matched to a gene: 28. The CDR3 consists of 18 residues.

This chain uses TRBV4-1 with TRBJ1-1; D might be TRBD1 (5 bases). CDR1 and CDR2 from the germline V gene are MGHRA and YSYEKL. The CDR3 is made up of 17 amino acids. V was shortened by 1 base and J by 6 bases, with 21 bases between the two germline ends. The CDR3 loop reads CASSQGKGTASGAEAFF. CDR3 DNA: TGCGCCAGCAGCCAAGGGAAGGGGACGGCATCAGGAGCTGAAGCTTTCTTT.

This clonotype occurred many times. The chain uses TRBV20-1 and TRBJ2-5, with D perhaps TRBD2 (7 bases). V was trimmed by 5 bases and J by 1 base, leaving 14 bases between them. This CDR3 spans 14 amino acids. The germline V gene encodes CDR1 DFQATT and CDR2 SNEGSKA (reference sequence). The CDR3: CSARGGGAQETQYF. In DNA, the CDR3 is TGCAGTGCTCGCGGTGGGGGGGCCCAAGAGACCCAGTACTTC.

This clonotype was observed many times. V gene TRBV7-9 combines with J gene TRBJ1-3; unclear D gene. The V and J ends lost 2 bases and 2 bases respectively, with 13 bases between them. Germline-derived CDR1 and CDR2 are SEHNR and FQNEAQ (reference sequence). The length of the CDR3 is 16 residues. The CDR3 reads CASSLHTRPPGNTIYF. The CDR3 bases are TGTGCCAGCAGCTTACATACCAGGCCCCCTGGAAACACCATATATTTT.

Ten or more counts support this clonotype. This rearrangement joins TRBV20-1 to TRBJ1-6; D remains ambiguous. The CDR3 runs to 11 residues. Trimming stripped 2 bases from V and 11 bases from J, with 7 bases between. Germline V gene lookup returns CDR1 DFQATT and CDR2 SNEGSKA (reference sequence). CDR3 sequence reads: CSARREAPLHF. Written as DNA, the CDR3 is TGCAGTGCTAGACGGGAGGCACCCCTCCACTTT.

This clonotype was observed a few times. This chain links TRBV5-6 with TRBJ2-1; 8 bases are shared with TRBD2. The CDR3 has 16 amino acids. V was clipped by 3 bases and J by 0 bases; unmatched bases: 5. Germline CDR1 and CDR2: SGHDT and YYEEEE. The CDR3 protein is CASSSLAGNSYNEQFF. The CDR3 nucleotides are TGTGCCAGCAGCTCCCTAGCGGGTAACTCCTACAATGAGCAGTTCTTC.

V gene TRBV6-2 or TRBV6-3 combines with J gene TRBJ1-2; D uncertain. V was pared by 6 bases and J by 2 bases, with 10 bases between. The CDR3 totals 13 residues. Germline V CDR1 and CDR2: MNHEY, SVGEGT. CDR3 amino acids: CASRPTANYGYTF. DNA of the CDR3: TGTGCCAGCAGGCCGACCGCGAACTATGGCTACACCTTC.

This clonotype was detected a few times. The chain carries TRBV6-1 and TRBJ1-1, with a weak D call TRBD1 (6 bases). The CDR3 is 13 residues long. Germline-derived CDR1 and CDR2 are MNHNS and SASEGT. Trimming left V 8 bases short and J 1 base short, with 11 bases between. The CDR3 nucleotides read TGTGCCAGCGTAAAGACAGGGAACACTGAAGCTTTCTTT. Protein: CASVKTGNTEAFF.